The clone carrying this T cell receptor (beta chain) was observed a few times. Its antigen is unidentified. A single base separates this from a much larger clone, so it may be a read error. Other DNA variants within this sample encode the same CDR3. This specimen comes from a study of metastatic and nonmetastatic thyroid tumors. Study background: For malignant and benign thyroid patients, tumor or nodule tissue and blood were the sources whose repertoires were compared.

The authors' processing: Researchers built a distant-metastasis classifier for papillary thyroid cancer that drew on CDR3 differences across clinicopathological groups. TCRdb reanalyzed the PCR reads with MiXCR. Here the V and J calls rest on TCRdb's processing, not on the authors' analysis. The sample includes 20,000 to 25,000 clones, 15% to 19% seen only once; the top ten take 38%. Each patient came to thyroid surgery without any prior treatment (of any kind). Overall study results and limits: Significantly higher TCR beta diversity was reportedly seen in malignant thyroid tumors than benign nodules, in blood and tumor.

Per the germline V gene, CDR1 is SNHLY and CDR2 is FYNNEI. This CDR3 region has 13 residues. The receptor comes from a female donor with papillary thyroid cancer or a benign thyroid nodule (not recorded which). Some clones in this sample may be carry-over from other donors' samples. The specimen sequenced was blood. The rearrangement uses TRBV2 and TRBJ2-1; D is perhaps TRBD2 (6 bases). CDR3 sequence: CASRERETSEQFF. In nucleotides, the CDR3 is TGCGCCAGCAGGGAACGGGAGACCTCTGAGCAGTTCTTC. Full variable domain (remainder filled in from reference TRBV2 and TRBJ2-1): EPEVTQTPSHQVTQMGQEVILRCVPISNHLYFYWYRQILGQKVEFLVSFYNNEISEKSEIFDDQFSVERPDGSNFTLKIRSTKLEDSAMYFCASRERETSEQFFGPGTRLTVL.